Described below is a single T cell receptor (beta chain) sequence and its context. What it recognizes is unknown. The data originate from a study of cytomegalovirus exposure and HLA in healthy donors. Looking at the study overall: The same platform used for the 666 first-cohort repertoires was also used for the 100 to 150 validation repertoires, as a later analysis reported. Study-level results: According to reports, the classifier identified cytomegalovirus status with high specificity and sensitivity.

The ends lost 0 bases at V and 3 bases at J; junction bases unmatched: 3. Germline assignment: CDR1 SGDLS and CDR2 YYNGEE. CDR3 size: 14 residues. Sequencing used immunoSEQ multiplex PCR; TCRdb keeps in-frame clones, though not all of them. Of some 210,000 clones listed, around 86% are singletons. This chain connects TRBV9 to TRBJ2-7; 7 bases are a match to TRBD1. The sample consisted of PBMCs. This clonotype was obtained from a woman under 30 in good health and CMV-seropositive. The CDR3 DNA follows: TGTGCCAGCAGCGTAGGGGACAGTTTCTACGAGCAGTACTTC. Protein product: CASSVGDSFYEQYF.